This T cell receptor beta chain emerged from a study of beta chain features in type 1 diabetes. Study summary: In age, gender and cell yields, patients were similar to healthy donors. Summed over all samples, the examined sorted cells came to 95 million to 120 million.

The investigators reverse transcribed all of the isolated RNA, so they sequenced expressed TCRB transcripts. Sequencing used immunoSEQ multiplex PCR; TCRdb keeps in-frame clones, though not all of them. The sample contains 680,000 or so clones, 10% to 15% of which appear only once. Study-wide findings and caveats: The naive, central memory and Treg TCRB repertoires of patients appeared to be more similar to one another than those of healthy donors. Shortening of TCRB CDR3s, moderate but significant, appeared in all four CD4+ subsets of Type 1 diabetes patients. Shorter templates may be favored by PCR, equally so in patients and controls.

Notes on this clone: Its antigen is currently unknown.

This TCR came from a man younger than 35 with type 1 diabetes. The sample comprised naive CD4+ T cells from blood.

The CDR3 nucleotides are TGTGCCAGCAGTGAGGGGACCCTCGGAGGGGATACGCAGTATTTT. It codes for CASSEGTLGGDTQYF. The chain joins TRBV25-1 to TRBJ2-3; tentatively, D is TRBD2 (6 bases). Germline lookup yields CDR1 MGHDK and CDR2 SYGVNS. Between the trimmed V and J ends, which lost 3 bases and 6 bases, there was a span of 16 bases. The CDR3 consists of 15 residues.